This T cell receptor (beta chain) was sequenced for a study of blood T cell repertoires in COVID-19. Per the study methods: Estimation of nucleated cell counts relied on the amplification of reference gene primers. Method: immunoSEQ multiplex PCR; TCRdb's copy keeps in-frame clones and lacks some. For V, J and clone size, that table is used; D and trimming come from the DNA. Of about 80,000 clones in the sample, around 80% were seen once. Between the trimmed V and J ends, which lost 2 bases and 4 bases, there was a span of 20 bases. CDR1 and CDR2 (germline): KGHSH, LQKENI. CDR3 length: 17 amino acids.

Sequencing was performed on peripheral blood. The TCR was taken from a man between 60 and 70 years old with active or convalescent COVID-19. V and J are TRBV18 and TRBJ1-2; D is perhaps TRBD1 (6 bases). The DNA for the CDR3 is TGTGCCAGCTCACCAGACGGAGGGGGGGCGCCGGGCTATGGCTACACCTTC. Translated: CASSPDGGGAPGYGYTF. Using reference TRBV18 and TRBJ1-2 for the parts outside the CDR3, the full variable domain is NAGVMQNPRHLVRRRGQEARLRCSPMKGHSHVYWYRQLPEEGLKFMVYLQKENIIDESGMPKERFSAEFPKEGPSILRIQQVVRGDSAAYFCASSPDGGGAPGYGYTFGSGTRLTVV.